The sequence of this T cell receptor beta chain was determined in a study of CD8 T cell repertoires and HIV-1 epitope variants (TCRdb year 2020). Background on the whole study: Twenty-five peptides representing autologous and known Gag and Nef epitope variants were each used to stimulate T cells in separate culture wells. Control conditions included a CMV, EBV and flu peptide pool, the Ebola AY9 epitope as negative control, and a no-peptide well. Tested epitopes included three Gag epitope families and Nef HW9 and YT9. T cells were enriched using the EasySep Human T Cell Enrichment Kit and were co-cultured with equal numbers of autologous T cell-negative cells serving as antigen-presenting cells. Cultures ran for around nine days in IMDM with gentamicin, with half-media changes on days 3 and 7 adding IL-2, IL-7 and IL-15. An aliquot of 1M T cells was set aside as an uncultured baseline condition, separate from the 80 or so T cell cultures. A total of more than 80 T cell cultures were run, with each culture condition done in triplicate except for one peptide, which was done in duplicate.

The EasySep Human CD8+ T Cell Enrichment Kit was used on day 10 to isolate CD8+ T cells from every culture. The CDR3 sequence holds 15 residues, the cysteine and phenylalanine included. Here the CDR3 DNA is all that survives: 45 bases in frame from base 1. Per the germline V gene, SGHTA is the CDR1 and FQGNSA is the CDR2. Cut back by 3 bases and 7 bases, the V and J ends lie 16 bases apart. Sequencing of TCR beta CDR3 regions was performed at survey depth on the immunoSEQ platform. The QIAamp DNA micro kit was used to extract genomic DNA from every cultured and uncultured CD8+ T cell population. The authors' pipeline ran thus. Samples with fewer than 5,000 productive reads were excluded, which removed about 7% of the roughly 80 HIV peptide-stimulated cultures. A MANAFEST web app trimmed sequences to CDR3 and removed nonproductive sequences, CDR3s under 5 amino acids, and those not starting C or ending F/W. Clonotypes were classified as antigen-specific only if expansion was observed in at least 2 of 3 replicates versus the no-peptide control at FDR 0.01, only within one epitope family. A specific clonotype also had to show a frequency at least fivefold higher than in wells stimulated with peptides from other epitope families. The table was pulled from immuneACCESS by TCRdb, which kept in-frame rearrangements only. Such tables lose some clones; where checked, under half of the loss comes from unresolved V genes, and the rest has no known cause. The V and J calls and clone size were taken over from that table, and D and trimming were inferred from the DNA. The sample table records roughly 5,200 clones; around 66% of these occur just once. The biggest ten clones account for about 40% of the sample.

Study-wide conclusions, independent of this receptor: The assay could identify only TCR beta chains and pointed to proliferation in response to antigen, not to T cell function or cytokine profile. The study identified about 10 antigen-specific TCR beta clonotypes, more than five of which appeared to be cross-reactive for autologous or known escape epitope variants. Five clonotypes recognized the Nef KF9 family and one the HW9 family, with no responses to the TAALDMSHF plasma variant.

On this clone itself: Its specific antigen is unknown. No qualities accompany the bases; no much larger clone lies one base away.

The V gene is TRBV7-2 and the J gene is TRBJ2-1; a confident D gene designation cannot be given. The specimen was cultured CD8+ T cells derived from PBMCs. This TCR came from a male donor with HIV. The CDR3 in this case is CASSFISLKLNEQFF. At the DNA level, the sequence is TGTGCCAGCAGCTTTATATCCCTTAAGCTGAATGAGCAGTTCTTC.